The rows below give T cell receptor beta chains drawn from one sample of a study of beta chain features in type 1 diabetes. This table comes from immunoSEQ multiplex PCR, and its TCRdb copy is limited to in-frame clones, with some not included. The sample includes about 620,000 clones, around a sixth of them seen just once. Sequences were obtained from naive CD4+ T cells from blood. The source is a man younger than 35 in good health. The CDR3 runs from the conserved cysteine through the conserved F or W. The order of the fields is D gene, clone size, V gene, CDR3 length, J gene, CDR3 protein, CDR3 DNA. The D gene is left open where the match is weak. Only part of the rows carry a size: once, few, many, or a class if the clone is expanded.

NA,NA,TRBV15,19,TRBJ2-6,CATRVRTDRTSSGANVLTF,TGTGCCACCAGAGTAAGAACCGACAGGACGAGCTCTGGGGCCAACGTCCTGACTTTC
TRBD1,NA,TRBV4-3,12,TRBJ2-7,CASSQGTGSQYF,TGCGCCAGCAGCCAAGGGACAGGGTCCCAGTACTTC
TRBD1,few,TRBV7-9,15,TRBJ2-7,CASSLARSGGYEQYF,TGTGCCAGCAGCTTAGCTCGGTCAGGGGGATACGAGCAGTACTTC
NA,NA,TRBV6-6,14,TRBJ2-1,CASEGDRSYNEQFF,TGTGCCAGCGAGGGGGATAGGTCCTACAATGAGCAGTTCTTC
NA,few,TRBV12-5,16,TRBJ2-3,CASGLARGAGTDTQYF,TGTGCTAGTGGTTTGGCCCGGGGCGCCGGCACAGATACGCAGTATTTT
NA,NA,TRBV5-1,14,TRBJ1-4,CASSLVLGDEKLFF,TGCGCCAGCAGCTTGGTTTTGGGGGATGAAAAACTGTTTTTT
NA,few,TRBV7-3,13,TRBJ2-1,CASSSTLVNEQFF,TGTGCCAGCAGCTCGACACTGGTCAATGAGCAGTTCTTC
TRBD1,few,TRBV29-1,11,TRBJ1-2,CSVPKGGSYTF,TGCAGCGTCCCCAAAGGGGGCAGCTACACCTTC
NA,few,TRBV18,12,TRBJ2-7,CASSPLSSEQYF,TGTGCCAGCTCACCCCTTTCGAGCGAGCAGTACTTC
TRBD1,NA,TRBV7-2,16,TRBJ2-7,CASSFGHRGVTYEQYF,TGTGCCAGCAGCTTCGGGCACAGGGGGGTCACCTACGAGCAGTACTTC
NA,NA,TRBV5-1,14,TRBJ2-6,CASSFGSGANVLTF,TGCGCCAGCAGCTTCGGCTCTGGGGCCAACGTCCTGACTTTC
TRBD1,few,TRBV7-9,15,TRBJ2-3,CASSLDGTGLDTQYF,TGTGCCAGCAGCTTAGACGGGACAGGGTTGGATACGCAGTATTTT
NA,few,TRBV11-1,14,TRBJ2-1,CASTVLGGSNEQFF,TGTGCCAGCACTGTCCTAGGGGGGTCCAATGAGCAGTTCTTC
TRBD2,NA,TRBV5-4,15,TRBJ2-7,CASSSGLAGGYEQYF,TGTGCCAGCAGCTCGGGACTAGCGGGCGGCTACGAGCAGTACTTC
NA,few,TRBV7-9,17,TRBJ2-6,CASSPTVPGSGANVLTF,TGTGCCAGCAGCCCAACGGTTCCCGGCTCTGGGGCCAACGTCCTGACTTTC
NA,NA,TRBV6-5,14,TRBJ1-4,CASGRGRGNEKLFF,TGTGCCAGCGGCAGGGGACGGGGGAATGAAAAACTGTTTTTT
NA,NA,TRBV19,12,TRBJ2-1,CASSVAGNEQFF,TGTGCCAGTAGTGTAGCCGGGAATGAGCAGTTCTTC
TRBD2,NA,TRBV6-4,18,TRBJ2-6,CASSSASGLAAGANVLTF,TGTGCCAGCAGTAGCGCTTCGGGACTAGCGGCTGGGGCCAACGTCCTGACTTTC
TRBD1,NA,TRBV9,17,TRBJ2-5,CASSVGSGQGFQETQYF,TGTGCCAGCAGCGTAGGATCAGGACAGGGCTTTCAAGAGACCCAGTACTTC
NA,few,TRBV29-1,14,TRBJ1-1,CSAWAEALNTEAFF,TGCAGCGCCTGGGCGGAAGCGTTGAACACTGAAGCTTTCTTT
TRBD1,NA,TRBV7-2,14,TRBJ1-1,CASRPGTGHTEAFF,TGTGCCAGCAGGCCCGGGACAGGGCACACTGAAGCTTTCTTT
NA,few,TRBV7-2,15,TRBJ1-4,CASSLGQPINEKLFF,TGTGCCAGCAGCTTAGGCCAGCCAATTAATGAAAAACTGTTTTTT
TRBD2,few,TRBV29-1,14,TRBJ2-1,CSVEMRLATNEQFF,TGCAGCGTTGAAATGCGACTAGCTACCAATGAGCAGTTCTTC
NA,NA,TRBV20-1,11,TRBJ2-5,CSARVQETQYF,TGCAGTGCTAGGGTTCAAGAGACCCAGTACTTC
TRBD1,NA,TRBV18,17,TRBJ1-2,CASSPTGQGSNNYGYTF,TGTGCCAGCTCACCTACAGGACAGGGTTCTAACAACTATGGCTACACCTTC
NA,few,TRBV5-1,14,TRBJ1-2,CASSSPGSKDGYTF,TGCGCCAGCAGCTCACCAGGGAGTAAGGATGGCTACACCTTC
NA,NA,TRBV4-3,16,TRBJ2-5,CASSQASPLLQETQYF,TGCGCCAGCAGCCAAGCTTCACCCCTGCTCCAAGAGACCCAGTACTTC
NA,NA,TRBV5-1,14,TRBJ2-1,CASSPRSSYNEQFF,TGCGCCAGCAGCCCTAGGAGCTCCTACAATGAGCAGTTCTTC
TRBD2,many,TRBV4-1,16,TRBJ2-1,CASSPPGLAVYNEQFF,TGCGCCAGCAGCCCGCCGGGACTAGCGGTGTACAATGAGCAGTTCTTC
NA,NA,TRBV7-3,14,TRBJ1-1,CASSTTPTAGEAFF,TGTGCCAGCAGCACTACGCCGACTGCGGGTGAAGCTTTCTTT
NA,few,TRBV7-9,14,TRBJ1-1,CASSPSQKSAEAFF,TGTGCCAGCAGCCCCTCCCAGAAAAGCGCTGAAGCTTTCTTT
NA,few,TRBV28,14,TRBJ2-6,CASTLSVGANVLTF,TGTGCCAGCACCCTTAGCGTTGGGGCCAACGTCCTGACTTTC
NA,few,TRBV28,15,TRBJ2-7,CASSLRQLTFYEQYF,TGTGCCAGCAGTTTACGACAGCTAACGTTCTACGAGCAGTACTTC
NA,NA,TRBV6-5,11,TRBJ2-5,CASSAAETQYF,TGTGCCAGCAGTGCGGCGGAGACCCAGTACTTC
NA,few,TRBV18,13,TRBJ1-4,CASSPLIIEKLFF,TGTGCCAGCTCACCATTGATTATTGAAAAACTGTTTTTT
TRBD2,NA,TRBV11-3,12,TRBJ2-1,CASSRGLAGQFF,TGTGCCAGCAGCCGGGGGCTAGCGGGGCAGTTCTTC
NA,few,TRBV6-5,13,TRBJ1-2,CASRHRVWDGYTF,TGTGCCAGCAGACACAGGGTTTGGGATGGCTACACCTTC
TRBD1,few,TRBV13,19,TRBJ2-6,CASSLPPGQGASGANVLTF,TGTGCCAGCAGCTTACCCCCAGGACAGGGGGCAAGTGGGGCCAACGTCCTGACTTTC
TRBD2,NA,TRBV7-2,18,TRBJ2-2,CASSFGTSGVANTGELFF,TGTGCCAGCAGCTTCGGGACTAGCGGGGTCGCGAACACCGGGGAGCTGTTTTTT
NA,NA,TRBV9,14,TRBJ1-1,CASSVLGGSTEAFF,TGTGCCAGCAGCGTATTGGGGGGGAGCACTGAAGCTTTCTTT
TRBD1,few,TRBV28,13,TRBJ2-7,CASSFGTALRQYF,TGTGCCAGCAGTTTTGGGACAGCCCTCCGGCAGTACTTC
NA,few,TRBV7-2,13,TRBJ2-3,CASSTRTSDTQYF,TGTGCCAGCAGCACGCGGACATCCGATACGCAGTATTTT
NA,NA,TRBV21-1,14,TRBJ1-4,CASSKVAGYGKLFF,TGTGCCAGCAGCAAAGTGGCAGGCTACGGAAAACTGTTTTTT
TRBD1,few,TRBV4-2,13,TRBJ2-1,CASSFDRVNEQFF,TGTGCCAGCAGCTTCGACAGGGTCAATGAGCAGTTCTTC
NA,NA,TRBV30,16,TRBJ2-3,CAWSAAPGRSTDTQYF,TGTGCCTGGAGTGCAGCGCCGGGCCGTAGCACAGATACGCAGTATTTT
TRBD2,few,TRBV9,19,TRBJ2-6,CASSSRTSGGASGANVLTF,TGTGCCAGCAGCTCGAGGACTAGCGGGGGGGCCTCTGGGGCCAACGTCCTGACTTTC
NA,few,TRBV25-1,12,TRBJ2-7,CASSVGGYEQYF,TGTGCCAGCAGTGTGGGCGGCTACGAGCAGTACTTC
NA,NA,TRBV15,17,TRBJ1-2,CATSRDRYRDTGGGYTF,TGTGCCACCAGCAGAGATCGTTACCGGGACACTGGGGGTGGCTACACCTTC
TRBD1,NA,TRBV5-4,15,TRBJ2-1,CASSLADRWYNEQFF,TGTGCCAGCAGCTTGGCGGACAGGTGGTACAATGAGCAGTTCTTC
NA,NA,TRBV27,16,TRBJ1-1,CASSRGWYRVSTEAFF,TGTGCCAGCAGCCGGGGTTGGTACAGGGTTTCGACTGAAGCTTTCTTT
NA,few,TRBV10-3,14,TRBJ2-5,CAIRKNRDVETQYF,TGTGCCATCAGGAAGAACAGGGATGTGGAGACCCAGTACTTC
TRBD1,NA,TRBV4-2,15,TRBJ1-4,CASRVTGTANEKLFF,TGTGCCAGCAGAGTCACCGGGACAGCAAATGAAAAACTGTTTTTT
NA,NA,TRBV6-4,15,TRBJ1-5,CASSPNGQSNQPQHF,TGTGCCAGCAGTCCAAATGGACAGAGCAATCAGCCCCAGCATTTT
NA,few,TRBV14,15,TRBJ2-7,CASSQVSGVTYEQYF,TGTGCCAGCAGCCAAGTTAGCGGAGTCACCTACGAGCAGTACTTC
NA,NA,TRBV2,12,TRBJ2-7,CASSRDGYEQYF,TGTGCCAGCAGTCGGGACGGCTACGAGCAGTACTTC
NA,NA,TRBV27,14,TRBJ2-4,CASSFGLAKNIQYF,TGTGCCAGCAGTTTTGGTCTAGCCAAAAACATTCAGTACTTC